The next 5 T cell receptor beta chains were all read from a single sample in a study of shared clonotypes between healthy human individuals. Using immunoSEQ multiplex PCR, the repertoire was profiled, and TCRdb retains in-frame clones only, with some absent. The data hold over a million clones, with around 82% observed a single time. Sequenced sample: memory CD4+ T cells from PBMCs. Subset given: CD45RA-negative fraction. All receptors come from a man aged 18 to 30 in good health. Some clones in this sample may be carry-over from other donors' samples.

Of note for this clone: A much larger clone differs from this one at a single base, so this may be a read error. The V and J genes are TRBV5-5 and TRBJ1-2; D might be TRBD1 (5 bases). Germline V lookup: CDR1 SGHKS, CDR2 YYEKEE (reference sequence). The CDR3 contains 13 residues. The germline V and J ends were trimmed by 4 bases and 0 bases, with 7 bases remaining between them. CDR3 region: CASSQGANYGYTF. Here the CDR3 DNA reads TGTGCCAGCAGCCAGGGAGCTAACTATGGCTACACCTTC.

The sample holds a few counts of this clone. The chain employs TRBV2 and TRBJ2-1; 7 bases are a match to TRBD1. The trim removed 10 bases at V and 16 bases at J, leaving 19 bases unmatched. Germline values: CDR1 SNHLY, CDR2 FYNNEI. The CDR3 length is 13 residues. The CDR3 DNA follows: TGTGCCATTACGAAAGTGGACGGACAGGCCGGATTCTTC. Amino acids: CAITKVDGQAGFF.

The chain couples TRBV7-2 to TRBJ1-5; perhaps TRBD1 as D (5 bases). Trimming cost V 4 bases and J 11 bases, with 18 bases left between them. The V gene's germline CDR1 is SGHTA and CDR2 FQGNSA. The CDR3 has 14 residues. CDR3: CASSSPWGGLAQHF. The DNA of the CDR3 is TGTGCCAGCAGCTCACCCTGGGGGGGTTTGGCCCAGCATTTT.

The genes are TRBV11-2 and TRBJ1-1; D possibly corresponds to TRBD1 (5 bases). Trimming stripped 3 bases from V and 3 bases from J, with 11 bases between. Germline CDR1 is SGHAT and CDR2 is FQNNGV. This CDR3 is built from 14 residues. CDR3 nucleotide sequence: TGTGCCAGCAGCTTGACCCGGGACGACACTGAAGCTTTCTTT. Translating gives CASSLTRDDTEAFF.

The J gene is TRBJ1-4, the V gene TRBV7-2; 10 bases are shared with TRBD1. CDR3 length equals 15 residues. The ends lost 5 bases at V and 6 bases at J; junction bases unmatched: 6. The germline V gene encodes CDR1 SGHTA and CDR2 FQGNSA. CDR3 protein: CASSPRDRGDEKLFF. For the CDR3, the DNA is TGTGCCAGCAGCCCCCGGGACAGGGGTGATGAAAAACTGTTTTTT.